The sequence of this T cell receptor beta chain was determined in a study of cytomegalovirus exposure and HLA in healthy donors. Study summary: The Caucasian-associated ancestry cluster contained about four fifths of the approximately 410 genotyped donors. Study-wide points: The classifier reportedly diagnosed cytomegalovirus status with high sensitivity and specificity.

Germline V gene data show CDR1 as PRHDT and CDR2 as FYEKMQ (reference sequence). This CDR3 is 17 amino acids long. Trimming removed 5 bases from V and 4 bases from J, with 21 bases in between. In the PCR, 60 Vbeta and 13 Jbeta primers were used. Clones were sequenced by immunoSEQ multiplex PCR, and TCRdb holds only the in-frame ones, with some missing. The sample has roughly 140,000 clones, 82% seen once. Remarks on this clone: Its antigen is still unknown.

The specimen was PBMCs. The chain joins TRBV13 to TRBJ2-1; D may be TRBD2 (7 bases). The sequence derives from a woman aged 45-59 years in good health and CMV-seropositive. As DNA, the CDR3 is TGTGCCAGCAGCCCCTCCCGGTGGGGGGGCGTTTACAATGAGCAGTTCTTC. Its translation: CASSPSRWGGVYNEQFF.